A selection of T cell receptor beta chains follows, all from one sample in a study of cytomegalovirus exposure and HLA in healthy donors. The protocol was immunoSEQ multiplex PCR, while the TCRdb copy is restricted to in-frame clones and leaves out a portion. This sample's table has about 130,000 clones. Material: PBMCs. These receptor sequences come from a man aged 18 to 29 in good health and CMV-seronegative. The conserved cysteine and the conserved F or W are not part of the CDR3 here. D genes are given only for firm matches.

d_call	v_call	j_call	cdr3_aa
-	TRBV19	TRBJ2-7	ASSIPGGKRTEQY
TRBD2	TRBV6-5	TRBJ2-1	ASSYSGLANNEQF
-	TRBV9	TRBJ1-2	ASSVGGFGYGYT
TRBD2	TRBV28	TRBJ2-1	ASKRTSGFYEQF
-	TRBV19	TRBJ1-2	ARRVVKLPQHFLTSYGYT
-	TRBV9	TRBJ1-1	ASHPPSDSRAF
TRBD1	TRBV28	TRBJ1-1	ASSLETGGGTEAF
TRBD1	TRBV7-9	TRBJ1-6	ASSFTGQESPLH
-	TRBV7-8	TRBJ2-1	ASSLGAGWINEQF
TRBD1	TRBV6-6	TRBJ2-7	ASSQPRPGGNEQY
-	TRBV30	TRBJ1-1	AWSVLTEAF
TRBD1	TRBV15	TRBJ2-5	ATSRGQVQETQY
TRBD1	TRBV28	TRBJ2-7	ASSLPDPRDRSYEQY
-	TRBV7-3	TRBJ2-7	ASSLTVGSEQY
TRBD1	TRBV10-3	TRBJ1-1	AIRIRGLGTEAF
-	TRBV30	TRBJ2-1	AWNRGTYNEQF
TRBD1	TRBV30	TRBJ1-1	AAQGQDGLRAF
TRBD2	TRBV28	TRBJ2-1	ASTFGGTDNEQF
TRBD2	TRBV29-1	TRBJ2-7	SVEGFGGGEQY
TRBD1	TRBV19	TRBJ1-1	ASSTTGIGGGTEAF
-	TRBV27	TRBJ2-7	ASSHGTPIVRFEQY
-	TRBV5-1	TRBJ1-4	ASSLEAPRTTNEKLF
-	TRBV6-5	TRBJ2-6	ASSYSSLALAGVLT
TRBD2	TRBV25-1	TRBJ2-3	ASSPYGAGGMTQY
TRBD1	TRBV2	TRBJ1-2	ASTSWVSGTGEANYGYT
TRBD1	TRBV6-6	TRBJ1-4	ASSRLQGASEKLF
TRBD1	TRBV25-1	TRBJ2-5	ASSAWDRETQY
-	TRBV18	TRBJ2-7	ASSLEASKVYEQY
TRBD1	TRBV19	TRBJ1-2	ASSTTGGDATYGYT
TRBD1	TRBV2	TRBJ1-2	ASSGVQGGYGYT
-	TRBV5-6	TRBJ1-6	ASSRATAVSSPLH
TRBD1	TRBV11-3	TRBJ1-1	ASSEDRDTEAF
TRBD1	TRBV5-1	TRBJ2-1	ASFTGDYNEQF
TRBD2	TRBV28	TRBJ2-7	ASSFGLSGTESYEQY
-	TRBV21-1	TRBJ1-6	ASSKGRSSYNSPLH
TRBD1	TRBV9	TRBJ1-1	ASSLSGTARAF
TRBD1	TRBV7-9	TRBJ2-7	ASSKPQGAKSGAILEQY
-	TRBV19	TRBJ1-2	ASSGSSYGYT
-	TRBV18	TRBJ1-1	ASSPLAISGAF
-	TRBV13	TRBJ1-6	ASSSRGELNSPLH
-	TRBV27	TRBJ2-2	ASSFYRGELF
-	TRBV7-2	TRBJ1-1	ASSSRVPLNTEAF
-	TRBV10-3	TRBJ2-2	AIRLGATGELF
TRBD2	TRBV7-6	TRBJ2-1	ASSPSGGPHNEQF
TRBD1	TRBV6-4	TRBJ2-1	ASSETGGSYNEQF
TRBD1	TRBV6-1	TRBJ1-2	ASSDRGYGYT
-	TRBV30	TRBJ1-1	AWMPGITEAF
TRBD2	TRBV13	TRBJ2-3	ASSSAGEGTDTQY
-	TRBV6-1	-	ASSEEAASSYEQY
TRBD2	TRBV6-1	TRBJ2-7	ASRDGGMH